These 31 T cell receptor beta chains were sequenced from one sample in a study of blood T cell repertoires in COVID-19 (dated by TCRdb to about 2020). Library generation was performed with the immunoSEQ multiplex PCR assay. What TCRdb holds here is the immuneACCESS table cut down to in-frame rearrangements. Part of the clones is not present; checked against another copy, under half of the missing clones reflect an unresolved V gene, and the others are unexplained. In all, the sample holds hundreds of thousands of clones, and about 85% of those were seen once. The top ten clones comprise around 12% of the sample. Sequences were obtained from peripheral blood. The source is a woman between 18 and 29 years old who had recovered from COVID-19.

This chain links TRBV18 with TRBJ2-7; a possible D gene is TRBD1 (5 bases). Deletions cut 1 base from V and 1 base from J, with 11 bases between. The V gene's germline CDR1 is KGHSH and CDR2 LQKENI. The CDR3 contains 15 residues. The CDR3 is CASSPLDSASYEQYF. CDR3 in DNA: TGTGCCAGCTCACCACTCGACAGCGCATCCTACGAGCAGTACTTC. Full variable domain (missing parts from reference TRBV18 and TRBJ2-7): NAGVMQNPRHLVRRRGQEARLRCSPMKGHSHVYWYRQLPEEGLKFMVYLQKENIIDESGMPKERFSAEFPKEGPSILRIQQVVRGDSAAYFCASSPLDSASYEQYFGPGTRLTVT.

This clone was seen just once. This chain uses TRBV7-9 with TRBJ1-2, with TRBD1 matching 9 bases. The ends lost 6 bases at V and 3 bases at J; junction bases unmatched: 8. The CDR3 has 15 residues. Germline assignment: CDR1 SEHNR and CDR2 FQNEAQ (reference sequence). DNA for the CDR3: TGTGCCAGCAGACCCACAGGGGGCCGAGACTATGGCTACACCTTC. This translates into CASRPTGGRDYGYTF.

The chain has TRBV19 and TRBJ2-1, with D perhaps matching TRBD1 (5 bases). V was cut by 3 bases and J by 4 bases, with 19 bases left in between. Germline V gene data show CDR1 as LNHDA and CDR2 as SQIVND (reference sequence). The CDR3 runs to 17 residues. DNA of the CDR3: TGTGCCAGTAGTATGGGGCACGCGGCAGGGAATTACAATGAGCAGTTCTTC. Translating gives CASSMGHAAGNYNEQFF.

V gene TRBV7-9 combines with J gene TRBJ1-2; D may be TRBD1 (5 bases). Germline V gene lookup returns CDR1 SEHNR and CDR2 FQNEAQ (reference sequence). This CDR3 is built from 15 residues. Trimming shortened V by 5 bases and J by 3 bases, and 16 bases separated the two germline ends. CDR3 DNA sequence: TGTGCCAGCAGCCCTGACAGCCTGATCGACTATGGCTACACCTTC. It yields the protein CASSPDSLIDYGYTF.

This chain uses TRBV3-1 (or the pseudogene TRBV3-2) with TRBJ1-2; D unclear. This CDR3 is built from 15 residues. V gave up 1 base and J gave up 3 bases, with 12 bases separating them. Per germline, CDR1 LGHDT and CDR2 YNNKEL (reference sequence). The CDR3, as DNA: TGTGCCAGCAGCCAAGTTCCGCGTTCCGACTATGGCTACACCTTC. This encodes CASSQVPRSDYGYTF.

The CDR3 nucleotides read TGCAGTGCTACACAGGGGTCTGAAGCTTTCTTT. This gives the protein CSATQGSEAFF. The chain carries TRBV20-1 and TRBJ1-1; 7 positions match TRBD1. This CDR3 spans 11 amino acids. V was pared by 4 bases and J by 6 bases, with 2 bases of the junction left unmatched. Germline CDR1 DFQATT, CDR2 SNEGSKA (reference sequence).

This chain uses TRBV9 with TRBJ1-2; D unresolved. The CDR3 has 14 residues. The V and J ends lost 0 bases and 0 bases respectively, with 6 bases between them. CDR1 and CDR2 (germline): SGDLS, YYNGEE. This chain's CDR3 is CASSVAGANYGYTF. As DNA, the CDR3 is TGTGCCAGCAGCGTAGCCGGGGCTAACTATGGCTACACCTTC.

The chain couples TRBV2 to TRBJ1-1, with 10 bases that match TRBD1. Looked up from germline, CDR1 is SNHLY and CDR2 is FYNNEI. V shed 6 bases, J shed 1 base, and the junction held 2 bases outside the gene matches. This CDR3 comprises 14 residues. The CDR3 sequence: CASSRQGANTEAFF. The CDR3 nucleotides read TGTGCCAGCAGCCGACAGGGGGCGAACACTGAAGCTTTCTTT. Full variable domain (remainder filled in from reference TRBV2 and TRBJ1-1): EPEVTQTPSHQVTQMGQEVILRCVPISNHLYFYWYRQILGQKVEFLVSFYNNEISEKSEIFDDQFSVERPDGSNFTLKIRSTKLEDSAMYFCASSRQGANTEAFFGQGTRLTVV.

CDR3 sequence: CASSRTSGQETQYF. DNA of the CDR3: TGTGCCAGCAGCCGAACTAGCGGACAAGAGACCCAGTACTTC. V usage is TRBV7-9 and J usage is TRBJ2-5; 8 nucleotides align to TRBD2. This CDR3 is 14 amino acids long. Germline CDR1 SEHNR, CDR2 FQNEAQ (reference sequence). The V gene end was trimmed by 5 bases and the J gene end by 2 bases; junction bases not matched to a gene: 4. Full variable domain (remainder filled in from reference TRBV7-9 and TRBJ2-5): DTGVSQNPRHKITKRGQNVTFRCDPISEHNRLYWYRQTLGQGPEFLTYFQNEAQLEKSRLLSDRFSAERPKGSFSTLEIQRTEQGDSAMYLCASSRTSGQETQYFGPGTRLLVL.

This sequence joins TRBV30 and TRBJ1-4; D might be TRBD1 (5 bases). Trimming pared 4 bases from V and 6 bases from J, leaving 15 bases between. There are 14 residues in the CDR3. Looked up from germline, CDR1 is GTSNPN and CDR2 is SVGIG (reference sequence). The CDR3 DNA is TGTGCCTGGACTCCGACCCCGGGGGATGAAAAACTGTTTTTT. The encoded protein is CAWTPTPGDEKLFF.

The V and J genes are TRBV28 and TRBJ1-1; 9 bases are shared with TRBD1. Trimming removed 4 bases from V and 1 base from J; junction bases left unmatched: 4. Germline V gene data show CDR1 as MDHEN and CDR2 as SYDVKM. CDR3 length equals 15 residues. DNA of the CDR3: TGTGCCAGCAGTTGGGGGACAGGGAAGAACACTGAAGCTTTCTTT. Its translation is CASSWGTGKNTEAFF.

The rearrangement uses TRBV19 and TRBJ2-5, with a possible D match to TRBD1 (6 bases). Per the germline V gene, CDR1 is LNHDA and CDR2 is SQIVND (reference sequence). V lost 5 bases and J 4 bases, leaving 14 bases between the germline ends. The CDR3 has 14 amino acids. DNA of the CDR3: TGTGCCAGTAGTCGAAACAGGGCTGGAGAGACCCAGTACTTC. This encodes CASSRNRAGETQYF.

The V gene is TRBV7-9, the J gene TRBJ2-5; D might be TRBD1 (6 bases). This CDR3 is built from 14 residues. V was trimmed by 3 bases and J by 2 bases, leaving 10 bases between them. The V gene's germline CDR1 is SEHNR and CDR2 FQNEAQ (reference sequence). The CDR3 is CASSLQGIQETQYF. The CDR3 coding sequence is TGTGCCAGCAGCTTGCAGGGGATACAAGAGACCCAGTACTTC.

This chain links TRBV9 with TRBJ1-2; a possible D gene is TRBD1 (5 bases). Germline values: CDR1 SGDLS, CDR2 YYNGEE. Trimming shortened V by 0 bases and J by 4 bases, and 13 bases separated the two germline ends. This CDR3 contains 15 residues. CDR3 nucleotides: TGTGCCAGCAGCGTAGTAGGACAAAGCACCTATGGCTACACCTTC. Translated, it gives CASSVVGQSTYGYTF. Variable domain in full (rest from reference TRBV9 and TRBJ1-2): DSGVTQTPKHLITATGQRVTLRCSPRSGDLSVYWYQQSLDQGLQFLIQYYNGEERAKGNILERFSAQQFPDLHSELNLSSLELGDSALYFCASSVVGQSTYGYTFGSGTRLTVV.

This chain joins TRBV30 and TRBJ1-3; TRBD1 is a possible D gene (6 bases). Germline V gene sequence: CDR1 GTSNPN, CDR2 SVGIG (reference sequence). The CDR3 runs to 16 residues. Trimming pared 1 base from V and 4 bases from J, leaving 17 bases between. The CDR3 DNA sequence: TGTGCCTGGAGTGCCCCAGGGGCCAGGGTCGGAAACACCATATATTTT. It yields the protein CAWSAPGARVGNTIYF.

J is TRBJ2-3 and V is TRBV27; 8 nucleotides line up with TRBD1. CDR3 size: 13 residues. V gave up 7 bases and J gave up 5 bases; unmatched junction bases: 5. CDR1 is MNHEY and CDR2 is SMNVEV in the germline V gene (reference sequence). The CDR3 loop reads CASTGGAIDTQYF. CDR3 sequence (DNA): TGTGCCAGCACAGGGGGCGCGATAGATACGCAGTATTTT.

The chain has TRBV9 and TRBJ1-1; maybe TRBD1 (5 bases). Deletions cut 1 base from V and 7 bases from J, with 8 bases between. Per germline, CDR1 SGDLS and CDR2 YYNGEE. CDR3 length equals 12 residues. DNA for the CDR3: TGTGCCAGCAGCGTATCGGGGGATGAAGCTTTCTTT. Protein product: CASSVSGDEAFF.

The CDR3 DNA reads TGTGCCAGCAGTTTCACAGATAACTATGGCTACACCTTC. It codes for CASSFTDNYGYTF. The chain uses TRBV6-5 and TRBJ1-2; D is ambiguous. The CDR3 extends over 13 amino acids. Trimming pared 4 bases from V and 1 base from J, leaving 7 bases between. In germline, CDR1 is MNHEY, CDR2 SVGAGI.

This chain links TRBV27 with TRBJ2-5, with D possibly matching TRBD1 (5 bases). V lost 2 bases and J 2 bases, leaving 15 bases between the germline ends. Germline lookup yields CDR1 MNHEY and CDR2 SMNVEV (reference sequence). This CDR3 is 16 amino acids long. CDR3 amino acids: CASSLNQGDLQETQYF. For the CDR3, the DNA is TGTGCCAGCAGTTTAAACCAGGGCGACCTTCAAGAGACCCAGTACTTC.

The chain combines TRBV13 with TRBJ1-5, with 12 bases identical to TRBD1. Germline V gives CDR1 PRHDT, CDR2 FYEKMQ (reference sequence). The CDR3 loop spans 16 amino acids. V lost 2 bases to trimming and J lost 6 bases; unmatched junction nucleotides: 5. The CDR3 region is CASSLFGTGGSQPQHF. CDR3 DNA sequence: TGTGCCAGCAGCTTATTTGGGACAGGGGGCTCTCAGCCCCAGCATTTT.

The CDR3 protein is CASSWESYGYTF. The CDR3 coding sequence is TGTGCCAGCAGCTGGGAGTCCTATGGCTACACCTTC. This chain joins TRBV7-9 and TRBJ1-2; D is undetermined. Trimming cost V 4 bases and J 4 bases, with 7 bases left between them. There are 12 residues in the CDR3. Germline assignment: CDR1 SEHNR and CDR2 FQNEAQ (reference sequence).

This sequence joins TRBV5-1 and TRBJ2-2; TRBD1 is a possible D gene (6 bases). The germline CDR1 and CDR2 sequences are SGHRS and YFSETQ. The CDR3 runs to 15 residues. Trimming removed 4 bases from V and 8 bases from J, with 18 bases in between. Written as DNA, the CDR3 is TGCGCCAGCAGCATGGGTATCAGGGGTACAGGGGAGCTGTTTTTT. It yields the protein CASSMGIRGTGELFF. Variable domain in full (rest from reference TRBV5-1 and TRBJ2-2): KAGVTQTPRYLIKTRGQQVTLSCSPISGHRSVSWYQQTPGQGLQFLFEYFSETQRNKGNFPGRFSGRQFSNSRSEMNVSTLELGDSALYLCASSMGIRGTGELFFGEGSRLTVL.

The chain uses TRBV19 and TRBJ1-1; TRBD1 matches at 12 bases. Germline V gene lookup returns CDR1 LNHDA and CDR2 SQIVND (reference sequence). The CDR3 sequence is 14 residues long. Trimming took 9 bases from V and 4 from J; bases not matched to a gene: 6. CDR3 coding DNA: TGTGCCAGCCGGGACAGGGGGCTCGGCACTGAAGCTTTCTTT. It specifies CASRDRGLGTEAFF.

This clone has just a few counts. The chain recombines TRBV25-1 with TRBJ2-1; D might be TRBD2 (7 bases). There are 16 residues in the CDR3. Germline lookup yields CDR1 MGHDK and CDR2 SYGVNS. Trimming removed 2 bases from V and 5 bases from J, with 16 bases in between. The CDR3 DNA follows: TGTGCCAGCAGTGAAAAGAGACAGGCGGGGGACAATGAGCAGTTCTTC. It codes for CASSEKRQAGDNEQFF.

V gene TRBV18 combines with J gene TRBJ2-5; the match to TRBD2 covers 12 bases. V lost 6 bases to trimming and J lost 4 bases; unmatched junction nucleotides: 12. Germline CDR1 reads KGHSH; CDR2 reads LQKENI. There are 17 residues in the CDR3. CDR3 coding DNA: TGTGCCAGCTCCCTACTAATGACTAGCGGGAGAGGAGAGACCCAGTACTTC. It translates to CASSLLMTSGRGETQYF. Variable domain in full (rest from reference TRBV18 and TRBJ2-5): NAGVMQNPRHLVRRRGQEARLRCSPMKGHSHVYWYRQLPEEGLKFMVYLQKENIIDESGMPKERFSAEFPKEGPSILRIQQVVRGDSAAYFCASSLLMTSGRGETQYFGPGTRLLVL.

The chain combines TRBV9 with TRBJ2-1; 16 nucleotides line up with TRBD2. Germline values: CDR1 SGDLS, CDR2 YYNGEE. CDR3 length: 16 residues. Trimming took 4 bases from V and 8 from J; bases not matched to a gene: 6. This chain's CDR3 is CASSTGLAGGPDEQFF. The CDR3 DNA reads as TGTGCCAGCAGCACGGGACTAGCGGGAGGGCCGGATGAGCAGTTCTTC.

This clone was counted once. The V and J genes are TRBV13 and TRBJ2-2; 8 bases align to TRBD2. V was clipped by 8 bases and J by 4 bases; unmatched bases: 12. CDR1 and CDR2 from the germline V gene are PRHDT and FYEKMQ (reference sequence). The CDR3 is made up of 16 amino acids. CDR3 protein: CASGARRGGGTGELFF. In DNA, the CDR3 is TGTGCCAGCGGGGCCCGCCGGGGGGGAGGCACCGGGGAGCTGTTTTTT.

The CDR3 spells CASSFYPGTGTDYGYTF. CDR3 sequence (DNA): TGTGCCAGTAGTTTCTATCCCGGGACAGGAACTGACTATGGCTACACCTTC. The V call is TRBV19, the J call TRBJ1-2; TRBD1 matches at 8 bases. Looked up from germline, CDR1 is LNHDA and CDR2 is SQIVND (reference sequence). The CDR3 spans 17 residues. With V trimmed by 5 bases and J by 3 bases, 14 bases remained unmatched. Complete variable domain (other parts from reference TRBV19 and TRBJ1-2): DGGITQSPKYLFRKEGQNVTLSCEQNLNHDAMYWYRQDPGQGLRLIYYSQIVNDFQKGDIAEGYSVSREKKESFPLTVTSAQKNPTAFYLCASSFYPGTGTDYGYTFGSGTRLTVV.

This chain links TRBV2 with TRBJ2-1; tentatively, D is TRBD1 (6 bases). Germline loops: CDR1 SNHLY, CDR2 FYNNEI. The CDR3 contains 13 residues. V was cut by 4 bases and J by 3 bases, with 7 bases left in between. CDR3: CASSVTGYNEQFF. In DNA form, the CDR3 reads TGTGCCAGCAGTGTGACAGGCTACAATGAGCAGTTCTTC.

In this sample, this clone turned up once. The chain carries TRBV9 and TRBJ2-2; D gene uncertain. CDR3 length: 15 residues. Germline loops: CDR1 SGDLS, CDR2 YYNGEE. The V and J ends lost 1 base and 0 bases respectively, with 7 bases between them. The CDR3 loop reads CASSVTRANTGELFF. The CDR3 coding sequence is TGTGCCAGCAGCGTAACTCGAGCGAACACCGGGGAGCTGTTTTTT.

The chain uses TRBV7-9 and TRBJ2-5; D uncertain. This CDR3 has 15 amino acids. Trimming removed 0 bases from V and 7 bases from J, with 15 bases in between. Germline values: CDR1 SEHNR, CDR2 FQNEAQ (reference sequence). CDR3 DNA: TGTGCCAGCAGCTTAGCTTCTTTGGAGCTCCCGACCCAGTACTTC. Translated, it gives CASSLASLELPTQYF.